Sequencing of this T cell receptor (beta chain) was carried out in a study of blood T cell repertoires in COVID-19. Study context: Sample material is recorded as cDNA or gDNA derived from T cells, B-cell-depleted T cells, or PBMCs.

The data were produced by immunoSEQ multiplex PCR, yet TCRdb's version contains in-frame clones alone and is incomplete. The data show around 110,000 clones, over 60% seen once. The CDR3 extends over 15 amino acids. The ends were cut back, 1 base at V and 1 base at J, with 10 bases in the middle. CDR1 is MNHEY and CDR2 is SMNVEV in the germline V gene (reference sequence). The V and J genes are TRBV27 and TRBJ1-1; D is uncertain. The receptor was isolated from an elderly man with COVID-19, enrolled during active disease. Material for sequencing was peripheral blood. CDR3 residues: CASSLYSFQNTEAFF. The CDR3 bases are TGTGCCAGCAGTTTATACAGCTTTCAGAACACTGAAGCTTTCTTT.